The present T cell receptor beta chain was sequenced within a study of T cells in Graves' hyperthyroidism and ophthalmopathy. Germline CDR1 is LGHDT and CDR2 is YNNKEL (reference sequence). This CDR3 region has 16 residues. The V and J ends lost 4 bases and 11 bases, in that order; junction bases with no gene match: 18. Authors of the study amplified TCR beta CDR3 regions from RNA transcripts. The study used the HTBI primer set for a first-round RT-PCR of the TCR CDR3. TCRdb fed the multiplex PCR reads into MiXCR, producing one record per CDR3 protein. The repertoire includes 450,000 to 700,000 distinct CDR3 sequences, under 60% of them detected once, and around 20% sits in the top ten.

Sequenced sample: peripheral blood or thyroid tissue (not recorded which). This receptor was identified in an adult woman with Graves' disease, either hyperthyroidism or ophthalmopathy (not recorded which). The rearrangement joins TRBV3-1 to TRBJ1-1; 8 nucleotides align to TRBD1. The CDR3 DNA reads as TGTGCCAGCAGCCCCAGGGGGCTACAAGGAGGCCCTCGGGCTTTCTTT. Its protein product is CASSPRGLQGGPRAFF.